This is a list of T cell receptor beta chains from one sample in a study of cytomegalovirus exposure and HLA in healthy donors. Method: immunoSEQ multiplex PCR; TCRdb's copy keeps in-frame clones and lacks some. In the table there are some 110,000 clones, roughly 86% of which are singletons. The sequenced sample was PBMCs. Receptor source: a man between 18 and 29 years old in good health and CMV-seronegative. Both conserved end residues are part of each CDR3. D genes are given only for firm matches. Expanded clones are given a class, and other clones once, few, many or no size at all.

TRBJ2-2 TRBV30 once TRBD2 TGTGCCTGGAGAGTCACCCGGGGAGGGCGCCCCGGGGAGCTGTTTTTT CAWRVTRGGRPGELFF
TRBJ2-3 TRBV9 - TRBD1 TGTGCCAGCCAACAGGGGGCGAGGGATACGCAGTATTTT CASQQGARDTQYF
TRBJ1-1 TRBV7-2 once TRBD1 TGTGCCAGCAGGGAGGGACAGCTAGGGAACACTGAAGCTTTCTTT CASREGQLGNTEAFF
TRBJ2-2 TRBV30 - TRBD1 TGTGCCTGGAGTGGTAGGGGGCCGAACACCGGGGAGCTGTTTTTT CAWSGRGPNTGELFF
TRBJ1-4 TRBV27 - - TGTGCCAGCAGTTTAGGCAGGGGCGGTGAAAAACTGTTTTTT CASSLGRGGEKLFF
TRBJ1-5 TRBV12-5 - - TGTGCTAGTGGTTTAGAGGGTCGGCAGCCCCAGCATTTT CASGLEGRQPQHF
TRBJ2-7 TRBV27 - - TGTGCCAGCAGTGTACGAGGTCCGTCGAGGGAGCAGTACTTC CASSVRGPSREQYF
TRBJ1-5 TRBV4-1 - - TGCGCCAGCAGCCGGGCCCTCAATCAGCCCCAGCATTTT CASSRALNQPQHF
TRBJ1-6 TRBV6-6 - - TGTGCCAGCAGTCCACAGGCGAACGATTCACCCCTCCACTTT CASSPQANDSPLHF
TRBJ2-1 TRBV19 - - TGTGCCAGTAGTATAGATCGGGCTAGCTCGGCCTACAATGAGCAGTTCTTC CASSIDRASSAYNEQFF
TRBJ2-7 TRBV27 - TRBD1 TGTGCCAGCAGTGAAGGAGGGACAGGGGGGGGACGGCAGTACTTC CASSEGGTGGGRQYF
TRBJ1-4 TRBV15 - - TGTGCCACCAGCGGCGGAGGGGCGGGGGAAAAACTGTTTTTT CATSGGGAGEKLFF
TRBJ2-7 TRBV21-1 - - TGTGCCAGCCGACTAGCGGGAGCATGGGAGCAGTACTTC CASRLAGAWEQYF
TRBJ2-3 TRBV18 - - TGTGCCAGCTCACCCCCGGGTTCAGATACGCAGTATTTT CASSPPGSDTQYF
TRBJ2-3 TRBV27 - - TGTGCCAGCAGCCTAGGAGGATTTACAGATACGCAGTATTTT CASSLGGFTDTQYF
TRBJ2-7 TRBV4-1 - - TGCGCCAGCAGCCAAGAGCCTCAGGGTGGGGGCCTCTCCTACGAGCAGTACTTC CASSQEPQGGGLSYEQYF
TRBJ1-1 TRBV14 - - TGTGCCAGCAGCCAAGATGGAGTGGTGGCAAGTGAAGCTTTCTTT CASSQDGVVASEAFF
TRBJ1-2 TRBV7-9 - TRBD1 TGTGCCAGCAGCTTAACACAGGGGAACTATGGCTACACCTTC CASSLTQGNYGYTF
TRBJ1-2 TRBV5-1 - - TGCGCCAGCAGCACCGGTGAGGGTTTGGATTATGGCTACACCTTC CASSTGEGLDYGYTF
TRBJ1-1 TRBV30 - - TGTGCCTACCGGGAAGTTGGCCCTGAAGCTTTCTTT CAYREVGPEAFF
TRBJ1-5 TRBV6-6 - TRBD1 TGTGCCAGCAGCCCAGGGACAGGGGGTTATCAGCCCCAGCATTTT CASSPGTGGYQPQHF
TRBJ2-1 TRBV11-3 - TRBD1 TGTGCCAGCAGCGGACAGGGCAATGAGCAGTTCTTC CASSGQGNEQFF
TRBJ2-2 TRBV6-1 - - TGTGCCAGCAGCATGCAGGACTGGCCCACCGGGGAGCTGTTTTTT CASSMQDWPTGELFF
TRBJ1-6 TRBV6-5 - TRBD1 TGTGCCAGCAGTGGCGGGACAGGGAGCAATTCACCCCTCCACTTT CASSGGTGSNSPLHF
TRBJ2-2 TRBV19 - TRBD1 TGTGCCAGTAGTCCCACTGACAGGGGGTACACCGGGGAGCTGTTTTTT CASSPTDRGYTGELFF
TRBJ2-7 TRBV9 - TRBD1 TGTGCCAGCAGCCTAGGGACAGGACCAGCGTACGAGCAGTACTTC CASSLGTGPAYEQYF
TRBJ2-7 TRBV7-8 - TRBD1 TGTGCCAGCAGCTTTGGACAGGGGAGCGACGAGCAGTACTTC CASSFGQGSDEQYF
TRBJ1-1 TRBV19 - - TGTGCCAGTAGTATGGCCGGGTTTGGAAACACTGAAGCTTTCTTT CASSMAGFGNTEAFF
TRBJ2-7 TRBV6-1 - - TGTGCCAGCCTTCACAGGACACCCGGGCTCCACGAGCAGTACTTC CASLHRTPGLHEQYF
TRBJ2-3 TRBV29-1 - - TGCAGCGTTGTGGCCCGCGATACGCAGTATTTT CSVVARDTQYF
TRBJ2-1 TRBV30 - TRBD1 TGTGCCTGGATTTCCGGGACAGGTAACTACAATGAGCAGTTCTTC CAWISGTGNYNEQFF
TRBJ1-1 TRBV6-6 - TRBD1 TGTGCCAGCAGTTACCGTTACAGGGGGGCTGAAGCTTTCTTT CASSYRYRGAEAFF
TRBJ2-1 TRBV7-9 - TRBD2 TGTGCCAGCAGCGGTAGCGGGGGGAGCTCCTACAATGAGCAGTTCTTC CASSGSGGSSYNEQFF
TRBJ2-2 TRBV27 - TRBD2 TGTGCCAGCAGGCGGGGGGATTACACCGGGGAGCTGTTTTTT CASRRGDYTGELFF
TRBJ1-1 TRBV19 - TRBD1 TGTGCCAGTAGGAAGGTCCGGGACAGGGGTGTGACTACTGAAGCTTTCTTT CASRKVRDRGVTTEAFF
TRBJ1-1 TRBV14 - - TGTGCCAGAGGGGTCTCGGCTTGCTTGAACACTGAAGCTTTCTTT CARGVSACLNTEAFF
TRBJ1-5 TRBV28 - - TGTGCCAGCACCCCTGCTGGGCAAAACAGCAATCAGCCCCAGCATTTT CASTPAGQNSNQPQHF
TRBJ2-5 TRBV6-5 few - TGTGCCAGCAGTTACCGGGACATCCAAGAGACCCAGTACTTC CASSYRDIQETQYF
TRBJ2-7 TRBV6-1 - TRBD1 TGTGCCAGCAGTGTCTTACCGGGACAGGGGGCGAACGAGCAGTACTTC CASSVLPGQGANEQYF
TRBJ1-1 TRBV13 - TRBD1 TGTGCCAGCAGGTCCGGACAGGTCAACACTGAAGCTTTCTTT CASRSGQVNTEAFF
TRBJ2-5 TRBV4-1 - - TGCGCCAGCAGCCAAGATCCGCCGACAGCCCAAGAGACCCAGTACTTC CASSQDPPTAQETQYF
TRBJ2-1 TRBV6-5 - TRBD2 TGTGCCAGCAGTCGGACTAGCGGGAGTGATGAGCAGTTCTTC CASSRTSGSDEQFF
TRBJ1-2 TRBV6-1 - - TGTGCCGAAGCGCGGAACCCTAACTATGGCTACACCTTC CAEARNPNYGYTF
TRBJ2-2 TRBV7-9 - - TGTGCCAGCAGCCGACTCTCCGGGGAGCTGTTTTTT CASSRLSGELFF
TRBJ2-7 TRBV19 - - TGTGCCAGTAGTCTCCAGGGAGGCTACGAGCAGTACTTC CASSLQGGYEQYF
TRBJ2-3 TRBV6-5 - TRBD2 TGTGCCAGCAGTGACGGACTAGCCACAGATACGCAGTATTTT CASSDGLATDTQYF
TRBJ2-3 TRBV27 - - TGTGCCAGCAGTTTTGTTAGTCCCGGAGATACGCAGTATTTT CASSFVSPGDTQYF
TRBJ2-1 TRBV11-2 - TRBD2 TGTGCCAGCAGCTCTTCTGCGGGAGCCTTCTACAATGAGCAGTTCTTC CASSSSAGAFYNEQFF
TRBJ2-7 TRBV6-1 - - TGTGCCAGCCGCCAGGGGGGTTCGTACGAGCAGTACTTC CASRQGGSYEQYF
TRBJ1-2 TRBV27 - TRBD1 TGTGCCAGCACCTTTACCCCCCTCCTCGCAGGGGGAGATGGCTACACCTTC CASTFTPLLAGGDGYTF
TRBJ2-2 TRBV30 - - TGTGCCTGGACTGGCGGGGGCCCAGGCACCGGGGAGCTGTTTTTT CAWTGGGPGTGELFF
TRBJ2-2 TRBV4-1 few - TGCGCCAGCAGCCAAGGTGCGGATAGCTCCGGGGAGCTGTTTTTT CASSQGADSSGELFF
TRBJ2-4 TRBV4-2 - - TGTGCCAGCAGCCAAGCCCTACCGAGCCAGGGGATAGACATTCAGTACTTC CASSQALPSQGIDIQYF
TRBJ1-2 TRBV6-5 once TRBD1 TGTGCCAGCAGTGACAGGGCGAACTATGGCTACACCTTC CASSDRANYGYTF
TRBJ2-7 TRBV30 - - TGTGCCTGGAGTGGTGCGGACAGCCCCACCTACGAGCAGTACTTC CAWSGADSPTYEQYF
TRBJ1-1 TRBV30 - - TGTGCCTGGAGGTCAGCAGGGAGGATCACTGAAGCTTTCTTT CAWRSAGRITEAFF
TRBJ2-7 TRBV5-5 - - TGTGCCAGCAGCCCCAGGGGCGCGGGGGTTCCCTACGAGCAGTACTTC CASSPRGAGVPYEQYF
TRBJ2-5 TRBV5-1 - TRBD1 TGCGCCAGCAGCTCGACAGGGGGGATCCAAGAGACCCAGTACTTC CASSSTGGIQETQYF
TRBJ2-7 TRBV7-9 - TRBD1 TGTGCCAGCAGGGGGATCAGGGGGCCTACCTACGAGCAGTACTTC CASRGIRGPTYEQYF
TRBJ1-5 TRBV5-1 - TRBD1 TGCGCCAGCAGCCCCGGGACAGGGCTTAATCAGCCCCAGCATTTT CASSPGTGLNQPQHF